This T cell receptor beta chain is drawn from a study of shared clonotypes between healthy human individuals. Concerning this clone: As yet, its antigen is unknown.

TCRdb's copy holds only in-frame clones and misses some; the assay was immunoSEQ multiplex PCR. Among about 2.4 million clones, 93% were seen once, and the ten largest hold 0.36%. This CDR3 is built from 14 residues. V shed 4 bases, J shed 3 bases, and the junction held 5 bases outside the gene matches. Germline V gene sequence: CDR1 SGHRS, CDR2 YFSETQ. Study findings and constraints: Generally, naive subsets came out with larger estimated richness than memory subsets. The sampled material consisted only of blood, and tissue repertoires are likely to differ. It was the few donors that limited the genetic and exposure-history diversity represented.

Source material: naive CD4+ T cells from PBMCs. The subset: CD45RA+ positively selected. The rearrangement uses TRBV5-1 and TRBJ2-5; 8 nucleotides line up with TRBD1. The sequence was collected from a man between 18 and 29 years old in good health. Some clones in this sample may be carry-over from other donors' samples. CDR3 DNA sequence: TGCGCCAGCAGCCGGACAGGGTTTGAAGAGACCCAGTACTTC. The encoded protein is CASSRTGFEETQYF.